This entry describes one T cell receptor beta chain. These data belong to a study of T cell clones after liver transplantation. In the study overall: Three of eight recipients were HCV-positive; others had non-autoimmune, non-viral indications. Tolerance: complete withdrawal held at least one year, liver enzymes staying within twice normal.

Clones were read by immunoSEQ multiplex PCR, and TCRdb kept only the in-frame ones, dropping some. The data contain around 51,000 clones, around 85% of them singletons. The CDR3 length is 13 residues. Germline loops: CDR1 SNHLY, CDR2 FYNNEI. The J segment lost 4 bases and the V segment lost 11 bases, leaving 9 bases of the junction unmatched. V gene TRBV2 combines with J gene TRBJ2-7, with 9 bases lining up with TRBD1. Sequences were derived from CD8+ T cells from blood, sampled 12 months after liver transplant. This sequence originates from a human patient who received a liver transplant. The graft donor may be the source of some T cells. The CDR3 region is CARSRDRAYEQYF. CDR3 nucleotide sequence: TGTGCCCGCTCTCGGGACAGGGCGTACGAGCAGTACTTC.